The clone carrying this TCR beta chain was detected many times. Germline CDR1 reads SQVTM; CDR2 reads ANQGSEA. Trimming took 6 bases from V and 3 from J, leaving 14 bases between them. CDR3 length: 13 residues. This sample was included in a study of T cells in Graves' hyperthyroidism and ophthalmopathy. Researchers took RNA transcripts and amplified the TCR beta CDR3 regions from them. A first-round RT-PCR of the TCR CDR3 used the HTBI primer set. TCRdb re-called the multiplex PCR reads through MiXCR, storing one row per CDR3 protein. The sample gives fewer than 45,000 distinct CDR3 sequences, around 48% of which show up once; roughly 6.2% is in the top ten.

Specimen: blood. The rearrangement links TRBV29-1 to TRBJ1-1; D gene ambiguous. This clonotype was sampled from a woman aged 45 to 65 with Graves' hyperthyroidism that later progressed to Graves' ophthalmopathy. CDR3 bases: TGCAGCGTGGACTCCCATTGGGACACTGAAGCTTTCTTT. Translating it yields CSVDSHWDTEAFF.